The entry below gives a single T cell receptor (beta chain) sequence along with its context. What it binds is unknown. The junction shows a germline mismatch at one end, possibly a read error. This sample is drawn from a study of CD8 T cells in ankylosing spondylitis. Quantitative molecular-barcoded 5'-RACE generated the TCR beta libraries. TCRdb analysed the 5' RACE reads with MiXCR anew, one entry per CDR3 protein. The top ten clones hold about 4% of a sample with around 140,000 distinct CDR3 sequences, approximately 10% of them seen once. Study-level findings and limits: Within matched ankylosing spondylitis synovial fluid, disease-linked clones were reportedly significantly enriched. Within ankylosing spondylitis blood, a TCR beta motif made up of roughly eight highly homologous variants appeared to be characteristic.

CDR1 is SGHRS, CDR2 YFSETQ, per germline. This CDR3 is 11 amino acids long. The V call is TRBV5-1, the J call TRBJ1-5, with D unclear. The sample taken for sequencing was blood, either unsorted or a sorted T cell fraction (not recorded which). The clonotype was recovered from a female donor with ankylosing spondylitis or in good health (not recorded which). CDR3 amino acids: CTSVVSHPQHF. CDR3 bases: TGCACCAGCGTGGTATCTCATCCCCAGCATTTT. The complete variable domain, with remaining parts taken from reference TRBV5-1 and TRBJ1-5, reads KAGVTQTPRYLIKTRGQQVTLSCSPISGHRSVSWYQQTPGQGLQFLFEYFSETQRNKGNFPGRFSGRQFSNSRSEMNVSTLELGDSALYLCTSVVSHPQHFGDGTRLSIL.